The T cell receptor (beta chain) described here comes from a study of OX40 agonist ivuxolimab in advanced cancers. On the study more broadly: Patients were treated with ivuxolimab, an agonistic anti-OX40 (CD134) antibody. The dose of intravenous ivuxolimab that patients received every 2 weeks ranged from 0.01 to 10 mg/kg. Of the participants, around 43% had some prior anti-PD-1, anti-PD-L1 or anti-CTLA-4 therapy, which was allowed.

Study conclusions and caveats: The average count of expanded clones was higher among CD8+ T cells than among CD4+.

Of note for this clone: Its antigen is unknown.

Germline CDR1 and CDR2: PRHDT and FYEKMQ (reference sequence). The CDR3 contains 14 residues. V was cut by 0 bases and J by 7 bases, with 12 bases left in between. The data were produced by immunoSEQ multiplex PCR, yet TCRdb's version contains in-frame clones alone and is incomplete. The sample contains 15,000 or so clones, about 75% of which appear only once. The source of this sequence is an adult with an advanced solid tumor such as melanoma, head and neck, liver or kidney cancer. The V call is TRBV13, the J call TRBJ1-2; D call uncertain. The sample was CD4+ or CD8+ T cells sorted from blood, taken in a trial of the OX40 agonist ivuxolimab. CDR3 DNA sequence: TGTGCCAGCAGCTTAGGCGGCGCCTCGGGTGGCTACACCTTC. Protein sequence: CASSLGGASGGYTF.